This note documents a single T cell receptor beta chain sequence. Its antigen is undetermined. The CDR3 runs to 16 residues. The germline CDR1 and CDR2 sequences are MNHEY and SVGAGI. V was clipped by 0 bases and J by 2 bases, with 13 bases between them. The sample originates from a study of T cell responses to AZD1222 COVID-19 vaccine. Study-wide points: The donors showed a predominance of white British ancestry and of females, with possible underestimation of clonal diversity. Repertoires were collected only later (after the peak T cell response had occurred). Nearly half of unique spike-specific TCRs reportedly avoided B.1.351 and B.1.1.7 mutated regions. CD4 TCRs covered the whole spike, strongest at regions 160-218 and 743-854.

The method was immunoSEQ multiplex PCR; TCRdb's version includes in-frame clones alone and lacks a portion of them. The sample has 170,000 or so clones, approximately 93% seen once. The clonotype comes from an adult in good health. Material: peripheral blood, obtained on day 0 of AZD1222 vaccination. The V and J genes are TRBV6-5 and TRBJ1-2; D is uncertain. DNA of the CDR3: TGTGCCAGCAGTTACTCAATAATCGCCGGCAACTATGGCTACACCTTC. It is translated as CASSYSIIAGNYGYTF.